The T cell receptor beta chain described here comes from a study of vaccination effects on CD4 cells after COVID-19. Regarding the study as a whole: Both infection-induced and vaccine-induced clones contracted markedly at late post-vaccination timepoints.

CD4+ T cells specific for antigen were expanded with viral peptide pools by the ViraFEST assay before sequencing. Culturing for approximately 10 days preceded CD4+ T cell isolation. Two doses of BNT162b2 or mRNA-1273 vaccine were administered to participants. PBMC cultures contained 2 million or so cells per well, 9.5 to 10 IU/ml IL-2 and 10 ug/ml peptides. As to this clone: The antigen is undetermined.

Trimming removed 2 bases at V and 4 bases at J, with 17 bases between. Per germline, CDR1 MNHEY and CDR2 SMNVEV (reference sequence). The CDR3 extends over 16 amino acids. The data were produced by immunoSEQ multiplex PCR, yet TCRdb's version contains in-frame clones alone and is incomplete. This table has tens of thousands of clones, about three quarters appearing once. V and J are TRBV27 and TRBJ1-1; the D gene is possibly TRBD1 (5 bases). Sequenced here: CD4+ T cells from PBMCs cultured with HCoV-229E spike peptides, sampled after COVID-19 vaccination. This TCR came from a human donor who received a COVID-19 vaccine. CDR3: CASSLGGARVGTEAFF. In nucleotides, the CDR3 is TGTGCCAGCAGTTTAGGAGGGGCGCGGGTCGGCACTGAAGCTTTCTTT.